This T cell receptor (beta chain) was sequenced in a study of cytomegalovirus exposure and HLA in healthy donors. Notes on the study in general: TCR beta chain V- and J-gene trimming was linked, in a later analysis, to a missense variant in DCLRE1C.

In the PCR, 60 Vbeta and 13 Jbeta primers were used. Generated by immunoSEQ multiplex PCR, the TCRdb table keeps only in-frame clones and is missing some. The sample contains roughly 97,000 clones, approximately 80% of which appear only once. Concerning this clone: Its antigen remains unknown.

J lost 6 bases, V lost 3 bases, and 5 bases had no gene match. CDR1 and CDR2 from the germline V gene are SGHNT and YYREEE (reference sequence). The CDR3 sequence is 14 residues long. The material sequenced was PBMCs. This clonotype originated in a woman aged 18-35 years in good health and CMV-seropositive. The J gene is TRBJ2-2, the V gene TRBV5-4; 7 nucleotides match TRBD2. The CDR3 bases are TGTGCCAGCAGCTCGATTACTAGCGCCGGGGAGCTGTTTTTT. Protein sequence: CASSSITSAGELFF.